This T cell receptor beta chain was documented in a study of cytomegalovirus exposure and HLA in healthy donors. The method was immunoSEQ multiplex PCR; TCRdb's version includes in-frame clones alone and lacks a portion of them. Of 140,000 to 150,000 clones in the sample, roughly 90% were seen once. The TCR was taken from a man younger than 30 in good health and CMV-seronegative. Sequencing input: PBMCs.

CDR3 bases: TGTGCCAGCAGCTCCCGACAGGGTAGGACTGAAGCTTTCTTT. Translation: CASSSRQGRTEAFF. The chain recombines TRBV7-9 with TRBJ1-1, with 7 bases lining up with TRBD1. The CDR3 is made up of 14 amino acids. Germline V gene sequence: CDR1 SEHNR, CDR2 FQNEAQ (reference sequence). Trimming cost V 4 bases and J 5 bases; bases outside gene matches: 7.